The 32 T cell receptor beta chains below come from one sample, sequenced in a study of cytomegalovirus exposure and HLA in healthy donors (dated by TCRdb to the late 2010s). Libraries were made using the immunoSEQ multiplex PCR assay. For the multiplex PCR, a mixture combining 60 forward primers for TCR Vbeta segments and 13 reverse primers for TCR Jbeta segments was used. TCRdb retrieved this table from immuneACCESS and kept in-frame rearrangements only. Not all clones are present; in checked studies, unresolved V genes account for under half, and no reason is known for the remainder. Within this sample are about 160,000 clones, with roughly four fifths of them counted one time only. The top ten clonotypes cover 13% of the sample. The sequencing input was PBMCs. The receptors here all came from a woman in her 50s in good health and CMV-seronegative.

The gene calls are TRBV6-6 and TRBJ1-2; 7 positions match TRBD1. Trimming took 5 bases from V and 5 from J; bases not matched to a gene: 2. CDR3 length: 12 amino acids. CDR1 is MNHNY and CDR2 is SVGAGI in the germline V gene (reference sequence). CDR3 in DNA: TGTGCCAGCAGTCCGACAGGGTATGGCTACACCTTC. It specifies CASSPTGYGYTF.

The rearrangement joins TRBV5-4 to TRBJ1-2; D remains unclear. The CDR3 loop spans 12 amino acids. CDR1 is SGHNT, CDR2 YYREEE, per germline (reference sequence). V lost 5 bases and J lost 3, with 8 bases in between. In DNA form, the CDR3 reads TGTGCCAGCAGTCGGGATGACTATGGCTACACCTTC. Translated, it gives CASSRDDYGYTF.

The rearrangement joins TRBV6-5 to TRBJ1-5, with D maybe TRBD1 (5 bases). The CDR3 sequence is 13 residues long. In germline, CDR1 is MNHEY, CDR2 SVGAGI. Trimming cost V 5 bases and J 6 bases, with 11 bases left between them. The CDR3: CASSMGGSQPQHF. The CDR3 bases are TGTGCCAGCAGTATGGGGGGGAGTCAGCCCCAGCATTTT.

V gene TRBV7-6 combines with J gene TRBJ2-3, with TRBD2 matching over 11 bases. The germline V gene encodes CDR1 SGHVS and CDR2 FNYEAQ. The V gene end was trimmed by 1 base and the J gene end by 3 bases; junction bases not matched to a gene: 9. This CDR3 has 18 amino acids. CDR3 sequence (DNA): TGTGCCAGCAGCTTAGGTAGCGGGGGGGCCCGGTCGACAGATACGCAGTATTTT. This encodes CASSLGSGGARSTDTQYF.

The CDR3 DNA follows: TGTGCCAGTAAGGTGTACAGCAGTTCCTATGGCTACACCTTC. It codes for CASKVYSSSYGYTF. This sequence joins TRBV19 and TRBJ1-2; no firm D call. The CDR3 length is 14 residues. The germline V and J ends were trimmed by 7 bases and 4 bases, with 16 bases remaining between them. Germline V gives CDR1 LNHDA, CDR2 SQIVND (reference sequence).

The rearrangement uses TRBV18 and TRBJ2-3, with 12 bases matching TRBD2. Germline lookup yields CDR1 KGHSH and CDR2 LQKENI. The CDR3 covers 16 residues. With 3 bases clipped from V and 7 bases from J, the junction kept 8 bases outside the gene matches. CDR3 nucleotide sequence: TGTGCCAGCTCACCCTCTAGCGGGGGGGACGCGTATACGCAGTATTTT. It specifies CASSPSSGGDAYTQYF.

This sequence joins TRBV27 and TRBJ1-4; TRBD1 might be the D (6 bases). CDR3 length: 15 residues. CDR1 is MNHEY, CDR2 SMNVEV, per germline (reference sequence). The V end was cut by 8 bases, the J end by 7 bases, with 20 bases between. The CDR3, as DNA: TGTGCCAGCGGGGGCTTAATGGGCAGTTTTGAAAAACTGTTTTTT. Protein: CASGGLMGSFEKLFF.

The V gene is TRBV4-1, the J gene TRBJ2-5; maybe TRBD2 (6 bases). CDR1 and CDR2 (germline): MGHRA, YSYEKL. This CDR3 contains 15 residues. The ends were cut back, 5 bases at V and 1 base at J, with 14 bases in the middle. The CDR3 DNA reads TGCGCCAGCAGCAGCCCCACGCGGGGCCAAGAGACCCAGTACTTC. Translation: CASSSPTRGQETQYF.

The V call is TRBV9, the J call TRBJ1-3; D is perhaps TRBD1 (6 bases). The germline gives CDR1 SGDLS, CDR2 YYNGEE. V lost 4 bases, J lost 4 bases, and 18 bases lay in between. The CDR3 loop spans 16 amino acids. CDR3 bases: TGTGCCAGCAGCCCTATGACTCAGGGGCTAGGAAACACCATATATTTT. This sequence encodes CASSPMTQGLGNTIYF.

The rearrangement uses TRBV4-2 and TRBJ1-2; perhaps TRBD1 as D (5 bases). Trimming shortened V by 0 bases and J by 5 bases, and 13 bases separated the two germline ends. This CDR3 contains 15 residues. CDR1 is LGHNA and CDR2 is YNFKEQ in the germline V gene. For the CDR3, the DNA is TGTGCCAGCAGCCAAGATCGAATGACAGTTTATGGCTACACCTTC. This sequence encodes CASSQDRMTVYGYTF.

The chain couples TRBV6-1 to TRBJ2-2; D perhaps matches TRBD1 (6 bases). The CDR3 runs to 14 residues. CDR1 MNHNS and CDR2 SASEGT come from the germline V gene. With 6 bases removed from V and 1 base from J, the gap between germline ends came to 9 bases. The CDR3 region is CASRQTGNTGELFF. The CDR3 DNA reads as TGTGCCAGCAGGCAGACAGGGAACACCGGGGAGCTGTTTTTT.

The V and J genes are TRBV29-1 and TRBJ2-7; TRBD2 agrees at 9 bases. The CDR3 length is 15 residues. The V gene's germline CDR1 is SQVTM and CDR2 ANQGSEA. V was pared by 8 bases and J by 3 bases, with 14 bases of the junction left unmatched. CDR3 sequence: CSFTLGGTSSYEQYF. In DNA, the CDR3 is TGCAGCTTTACCTTGGGGGGGACTAGCAGCTACGAGCAGTACTTC.

This clone was detected only once. The chain uses TRBV19 and TRBJ2-7, with D perhaps TRBD2 (6 bases). V shed 3 bases and J shed 0 bases, with 9 bases lying between them. CDR1 and CDR2 from the germline V gene are LNHDA and SQIVND (reference sequence). The CDR3 has 14 amino acids. The CDR3 is CASSISGYSYEQYF. CDR3 nucleotides: TGTGCCAGTAGTATCAGCGGGTACTCCTACGAGCAGTACTTC.

On this clone itself: The junction differs from germline at one of its ends, possibly a read error. The CDR3 sequence is CASSSPPQGSRGTEAFF. CDR3 nucleotides: TGTGCCAGCTCATCACCCCCACAGGGGAGCAGGGGCACTGAAGCTTTCTTT. The V call is TRBV18, the J call TRBJ1-1, with 7 bases lining up with TRBD1. This CDR3 has 17 residues. Germline CDR1 KGHSH, CDR2 LQKENI.

The chain combines TRBV7-2 with TRBJ2-1; no definite D call. The CDR3 runs to 17 residues. Trimming removed 2 bases at V and 6 bases at J, with 20 bases between. CDR1 and CDR2 from the germline V gene are SGHTA and FQGNSA. The CDR3 loop is CASSLWPLSSLPNEQFF. The CDR3 nucleotides are TGTGCCAGCAGCTTATGGCCGCTCTCTTCCCTCCCCAATGAGCAGTTCTTC.

This clone was picked up a small number of times. This chain links TRBV5-1 with TRBJ2-5; maybe TRBD2 (6 bases). The CDR3 sequence is 16 residues long. The V and J ends lost 0 bases and 0 bases respectively, with 12 bases between them. Germline V CDR1 and CDR2: SGHRS, YFSETQ. This chain's CDR3 is CASSLGGSGYQETQYF. The CDR3 DNA sequence: TGCGCCAGCAGCTTGGGGGGTAGCGGATACCAAGAGACCCAGTACTTC.

The genes are TRBV18 and TRBJ2-5; TRBD2 is a possible D gene (6 bases). The V end lost 6 bases, the J end lost 3 bases, and 11 bases lay between the germline ends. CDR3 length equals 13 residues. Looked up from germline, CDR1 is KGHSH and CDR2 is LQKENI. CDR3 region: CASSKGLEETQYF. CDR3 in DNA: TGTGCCAGCTCTAAGGGACTTGAAGAGACCCAGTACTTC.

This sequence joins TRBV4-1 and TRBJ2-5, with D hard to call. The J call is in doubt because the DNA end fits TRBJ2-7 better. This CDR3 region has 15 residues. CDR1 and CDR2 (germline): MGHRA, YSYEKL. DNA for the CDR3: TGCGCCAGCACCCGCAGGCGTGTGGCCCTCTACGAGCAGTACTTC. This translates into CASTRRRVALYEQYF.

The CDR3 DNA reads TGTGCCAGCAGTTCCCCGACAGGATCGAGCAATCAGCCCCAGCATTTT. Translating it yields CASSSPTGSSNQPQHF. The chain has TRBV28 and TRBJ1-5, with D perhaps TRBD1 (6 bases). This CDR3 contains 16 residues. Trimming removed 4 bases at V and 1 base at J, with 14 bases between. CDR1 is MDHEN, CDR2 SYDVKM, per germline.

This clone showed up just once. At one of its ends the junction is not consistent with the germline gene, which may arise from a read error. The chain joins TRBV7-9 to TRBJ2-5, with 12 bases matching TRBD2. This CDR3 is 15 amino acids long. Per the germline V gene, CDR1 is SEHNR and CDR2 is FQNEAQ (reference sequence). CDR3 protein: CSSSPGLAGLETQYF. The DNA of the CDR3 is TGTTCCAGCAGCCCGGGACTAGCGGGTTTGGAGACCCAGTACTTC.

In the case of this clone: At one end, the junction sequence differs from germline, possibly due to a read error. V is TRBV27 and J is TRBJ2-5; 9 nucleotides match TRBD2. The CDR3 runs to 14 residues. Germline V lookup: CDR1 MNHEY, CDR2 SMNVEV (reference sequence). The CDR3 nucleotides are TGTGCCAGCAGTCAGACTAGCGGACAAGAGGCCCAGTACTTC. Encoded protein: CASSQTSGQEAQYF.

The rearrangement uses TRBV11-2 and TRBJ2-7; 9 bases are shared with TRBD2. This CDR3 comprises 14 residues. Germline trimming cut 7 bases from V and 3 bases from J; bases unmatched to any gene: 7. The germline gives CDR1 SGHAT, CDR2 FQNNGV. This CDR3 is CASNLGREGYEQYF. The CDR3 DNA reads TGTGCCAGCAACCTGGGGCGGGAGGGCTACGAGCAGTACTTC.

The chain carries TRBV9 and TRBJ2-5; 7 bases match TRBD2. The J call may be mistaken, given a closer DNA end match to TRBJ2-7. CDR3 length: 15 amino acids. CDR1 is SGDLS, CDR2 YYNGEE, per germline. DNA of the CDR3: TGTGCCAGCAGCGTAGGACTAGCTACCCCCTACGAGCAGTACTTC. Encoded protein: CASSVGLATPYEQYF.

The V gene is TRBV2, the J gene TRBJ2-7; D ambiguous. The V end lost 11 bases, the J end lost 3 bases, and 11 bases lay between the germline ends. Germline V gene data show CDR1 as SNHLY and CDR2 as FYNNEI. The CDR3 spans 11 residues. The CDR3 region has the DNA TGTGCCGTAGCTGCGAACTACGAGCAGTACTTC. Its protein product is CAVAANYEQYF. The whole variable domain, filled in from reference TRBV2 and TRBJ2-7, reads EPEVTQTPSHQVTQMGQEVILRCVPISNHLYFYWYRQILGQKVEFLVSFYNNEISEKSEIFDDQFSVERPDGSNFTLKIRSTKLEDSAMYFCAVAANYEQYFGPGTRLTVT.

The chain recombines TRBV5-4 with TRBJ2-7; D unresolved. Trimming pared 0 bases from V and 0 bases from J, leaving 4 bases between. Germline lookup yields CDR1 SGHNT and CDR2 YYREEE (reference sequence). This CDR3 has 13 residues. CDR3 residues: CASSLDFSYEQYF. The CDR3 DNA sequence: TGTGCCAGCAGCTTGGACTTCTCCTACGAGCAGTACTTC.

J is TRBJ1-6 and V is TRBV4-3; 7 bases line up with TRBD1. Trimming cost V 5 bases and J 7 bases; bases outside gene matches: 5. Germline lookup yields CDR1 LGHNA and CDR2 YSLEER. The CDR3 spans 14 residues. CDR3 DNA sequence: TGCGCCAGCAGCTGGGGGACAGACAATTCACCCCTCCACTTT. It translates to CASSWGTDNSPLHF.

The CDR3 nucleotides are TGTGCCAGCAGCGCTGGGCAGGGAAGCACTGAAGCTTTCTTT. Translation: CASSAGQGSTEAFF. V usage is TRBV2 and J usage is TRBJ1-1; D possibly corresponds to TRBD1 (5 bases). The germline V gene has CDR1 SNHLY and CDR2 FYNNEI. The CDR3 sequence is 14 residues long. V was clipped by 6 bases and J by 4 bases, with 15 bases between them.

The chain links TRBV7-2 to TRBJ1-2; D might be TRBD1 (5 bases). Germline CDR1 and CDR2: SGHTA and FQGNSA. Trimming pared 7 bases from V and 6 bases from J, leaving 18 bases between. CDR3 size: 14 residues. The CDR3 DNA reads TGTGCCAGCACCCCTCGAGGAGACAGTAATGGCTACACCTTC. Its translation is CASTPRGDSNGYTF.

The chain links TRBV7-2 to TRBJ2-5; possible D gene TRBD2, 6 bases. The CDR3 extends over 15 amino acids. The germline gives CDR1 SGHTA, CDR2 FQGNSA. Trimming pared 4 bases from V and 4 bases from J, leaving 16 bases between. In DNA form, the CDR3 reads TGTGCCAGCAGCTCAGTAGCGGCTCGTACAGAGACCCAGTACTTC. It translates to CASSSVAARTETQYF.

The J gene is TRBJ2-3, the V gene TRBV7-7; D gene uncertain. Germline CDR1 is SSHAT and CDR2 is FNYEAQ (reference sequence). CDR3 length: 14 amino acids. Trimming removed 5 bases at V and 4 bases at J, with 13 bases between. DNA for the CDR3: TGTGCCAGCAGCCTTAACTCATTGGCAGATACGCAGTATTTT. As protein: CASSLNSLADTQYF.

J is TRBJ2-7 and V is TRBV19; 9 nucleotides match TRBD2. The length of the CDR3 is 15 residues. After removal of 7 bases from V and 2 bases from J, the junction contained 9 bases not matched to a gene. Germline V gene data show CDR1 as LNHDA and CDR2 as SQIVND (reference sequence). As DNA, the CDR3 is TGTGCCAGTACCCCAACTAGCGGGCCAACCTACGAGCAGTACTTC. It encodes CASTPTSGPTYEQYF.

This clone showed up just once. This chain joins TRBV27 and TRBJ2-7, with 8 bases fitting TRBD2. V shed 6 bases and J 3 bases; nucleotides not matched to a gene: 7. The V gene's germline CDR1 is MNHEY and CDR2 SMNVEV (reference sequence). The CDR3 covers 14 residues. CDR3 bases: TGTGCCAGCAGCCGCATAGCGGGGAACTACGAGCAGTACTTC. Its protein is CASSRIAGNYEQYF.